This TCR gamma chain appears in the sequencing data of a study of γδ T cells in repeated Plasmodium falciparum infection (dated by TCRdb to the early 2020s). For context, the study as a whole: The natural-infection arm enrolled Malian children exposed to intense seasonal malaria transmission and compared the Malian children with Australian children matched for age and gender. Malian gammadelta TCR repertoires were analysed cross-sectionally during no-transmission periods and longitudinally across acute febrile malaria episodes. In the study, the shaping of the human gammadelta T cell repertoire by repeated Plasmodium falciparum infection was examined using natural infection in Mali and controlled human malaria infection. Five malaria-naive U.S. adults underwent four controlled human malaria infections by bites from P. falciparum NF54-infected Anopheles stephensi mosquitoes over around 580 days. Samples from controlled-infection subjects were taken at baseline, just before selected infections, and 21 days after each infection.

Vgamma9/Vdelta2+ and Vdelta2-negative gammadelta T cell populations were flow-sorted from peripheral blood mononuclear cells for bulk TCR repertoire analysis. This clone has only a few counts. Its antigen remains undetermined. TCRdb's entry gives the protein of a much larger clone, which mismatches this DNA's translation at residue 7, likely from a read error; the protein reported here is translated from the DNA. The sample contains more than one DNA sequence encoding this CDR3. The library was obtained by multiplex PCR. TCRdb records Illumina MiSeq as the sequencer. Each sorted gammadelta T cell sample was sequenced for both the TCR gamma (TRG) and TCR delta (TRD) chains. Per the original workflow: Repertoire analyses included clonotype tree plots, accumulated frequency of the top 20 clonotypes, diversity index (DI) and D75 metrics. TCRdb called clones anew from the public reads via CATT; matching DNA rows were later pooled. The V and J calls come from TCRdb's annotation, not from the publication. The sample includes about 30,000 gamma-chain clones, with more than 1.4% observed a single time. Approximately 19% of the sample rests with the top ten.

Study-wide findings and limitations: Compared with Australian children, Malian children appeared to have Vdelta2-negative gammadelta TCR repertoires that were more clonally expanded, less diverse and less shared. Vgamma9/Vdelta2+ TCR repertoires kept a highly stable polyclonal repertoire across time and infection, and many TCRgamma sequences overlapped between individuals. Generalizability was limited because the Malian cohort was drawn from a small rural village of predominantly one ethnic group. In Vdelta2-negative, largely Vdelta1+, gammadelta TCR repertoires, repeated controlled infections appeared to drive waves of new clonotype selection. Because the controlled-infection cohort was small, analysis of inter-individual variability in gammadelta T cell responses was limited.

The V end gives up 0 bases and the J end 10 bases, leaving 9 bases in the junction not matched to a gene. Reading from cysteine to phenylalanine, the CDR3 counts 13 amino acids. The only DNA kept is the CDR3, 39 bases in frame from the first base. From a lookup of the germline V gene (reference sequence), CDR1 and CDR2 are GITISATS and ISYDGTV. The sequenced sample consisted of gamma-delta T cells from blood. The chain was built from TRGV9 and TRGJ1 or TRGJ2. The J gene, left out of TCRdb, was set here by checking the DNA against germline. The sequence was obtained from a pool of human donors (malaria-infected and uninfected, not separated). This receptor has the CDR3 CALWEVKGRKKLF. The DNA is TGTGCCTTGTGGGAGGTGAAAGGGCGAAAGAAACTCTTT.